This T cell receptor (beta chain) comes out of a study of vaccination and CD4 T cells after COVID-19 (dated by TCRdb to 2022 to 2024). About the full investigation: Convalescent patients had a positive SARS-CoV-2 result on nasal swab PCR, and of these patients, several had mild disease and one had severe disease. Overlapping spike peptide pools from SARS-CoV-2 and from the common cold coronaviruses HCoV-NL63, HCoV-OC43 and HCoV-229E were used as culture stimuli. Two doses of either the Pfizer-BioNTech BNT162b2 vaccine (n=8) or the Moderna mRNA-1273 vaccine (n=2) were administered to participants. Post-COVID blood samples were collected from convalescent patients a median of around 96 days after diagnosis, with a range of roughly 30 to 161 days. In 10 COVID-19 convalescent patients and a few infection-naive healthy vaccine recipients, researchers compared the spike-specific CD4+ TCR repertoire from before mRNA vaccination with the repertoire from after. Control cultures used a CEFX viral epitope pool as positive control, an HIV-1 Nef peptide pool as negative control, or no peptide. Post-vaccine blood samples were obtained a median of around 67 days after the second vaccine dose, with a range of roughly 14 to 241 days. Six males and four females were included in the convalescent cohort, with two Hispanic individuals, seven Caucasians, two Asians and one multiracial person represented.

Including the terminal cysteine and phenylalanine, the CDR3 comprises 18 residues. This entry keeps only the CDR3 DNA: 54 bases, framed from base 1. CDR1 and CDR2 are drawn from the germline V gene: SGHAT, FQNNGV. V loses 5 bases, J loses 3 bases, and the germline ends lie 25 bases apart. This clonotype is a singleton in its sample. Its antigen is unknown. No per-base quality is available; no much larger clone lies one base away. A lone read gives weak evidence. Explained via the paper, the treatment or condition label denotes: approximately nine-day PBMC culture with coronavirus spike peptide pools or control peptides (ViraFEST assay). The study used the ViraFEST assay, which expanded antigen-specific T cells with peptide pools and then identified expanded clonotypes by TCR sequencing. The convalescent patients' positive SARS-CoV-2 PCR tests were from March to December 2020, which was before the Alpha, Beta and Delta variants emerged in the United States. PBMCs were cultured at about 2 million per well in IMDM supplemented with approximately 5.3% human AB serum and about 10 IU/ml IL-2, with 10 ug/ml peptide pools added. Half of the culture medium was replaced with fresh IL-2-containing medium on days 3 and 7. Once the cells had been in culture for ten to eleven days, the EasySep CD4+ T cell isolation kit was used to isolate CD4+ T cells by negative selection. Ficoll-Paque Plus gradient centrifugation was used to isolate PBMCs from whole blood, and the isolated PBMCs were then either used fresh or cryopreserved at -140C. In general, triplicate wells were set up for every culture condition.

Libraries were prepared through PCR. DNA from cultured CD4+ T cells underwent TCR sequencing with the Oncomine TCR Beta short-read assay at the Johns Hopkins FTIC core. The QIAamp micro DNA kit was used to extract genomic DNA from the cultured CD4+ T cells. Oncomine TCR Beta libraries made from cultured CD4+ T cells were pooled using unique dual indexes and sequenced on an Illumina iSeq 100. The original pipeline was this. Non-productive sequences were removed, and CDR3s that did not start with C, did not end with F or W, or were shorter than 7 amino acids were discarded. Antigen-specific clonotypes were identified with the MANAFEST web application by comparing peptide-stimulated wells with reference and other culture wells. An FDR below 0.05, an odds ratio above 5, and a productive frequency above 0.1% in at least two of three replicate wells were required for clones to be considered positive. A clonotype counted as cross-reactive if it showed significant expansion both in the SARS-CoV-2 spike wells and in at least one common cold coronavirus spike condition. Using R version 3.6.1, CDR3 homology was evaluated through Levenshtein distances (stringdist) along with unrooted phylogenetic trees (ape). TCRdb ran its own pipeline on the public reads, namely fastp trimming at Q25 and MiXCR clone calling, and kept in-frame beta chains. Here each entry gathers all rows of one CDR3 protein and keeps the most common genes and DNA. TCRdb's processing, not the authors', yielded these V and J calls. In all, the sample holds 10,000 to 15,000 distinct CDR3 sequences, and 53% of those were seen once. 25% to 30% of the sample comes from the top ten.

Overall results and qualifications from the work: The number of convalescent patients in the study was relatively small, and the study did not examine early timepoints following natural infection. Among convalescent patients, a median roughly 90% of the SARS-CoV-2-reactive clones seen after vaccination appeared only after vaccination, which suggests priming specific to the vaccine. Although the median number of SARS-CoV-2-reactive clonotypes went up from roughly 22 after infection to 38 after vaccination, the increase was not significant. Of the vaccine-specific clones found in convalescent patients, nearly all (304 of 307) were mono-reactive for SARS-CoV-2 spike instead of being cross-reactive with common cold coronaviruses.

The rearrangement joined TRBV11-2 to TRBJ1-1; the D gene is not confidently resolved. Source material: CD4+ T cells from blood, cultured in vitro. The clonotype was recovered from a human donor who had recovered from COVID-19. The CDR3 sequence is CASSPITPLGWADTEAFF. The bases are TGTGCCAGCAGCCCAATAACCCCCCTAGGATGGGCCGACACTGAAGCTTTCTTT. The CDR3, completed at both ends by the reference TRBV11-2 and TRBJ1-1 genes, gives the full variable domain EAGVAQSPRYKIIEKRQSVAFWCNPISGHATLYWYQQILGQGPKLLIQFQNNGVVDDSQLPKDRFSAERLKGVDSTLKIQPAKLEDSAVYLCASSPITPLGWADTEAFFGQGTRLTVV.